A selection of T cell receptor beta chains follows, all from one sample in a study of blood T cells in healthy people across ages. TCRdb passed the 5' RACE reads through MiXCR, listing each CDR3 protein once. The data contain about 510,000 distinct CDR3 sequences, about 27% of them seen just once; the ten biggest clones take up approximately 4%. In addition, the sample was reused for a study of T cells of mothers and their children.

Sequencing was performed on blood. These receptors originate from a boy aged 2 to 10 in good health. Both conserved end residues are trimmed from each CDR3. Size tells how often a clone was seen (once, few, many) or the class of an expanded clone, and some rows leave it out.

v_call	clone_size	j_call	cdr3_aa
TRBV5-1	NA	TRBJ2-1	ASSLVGAGEQF
TRBV20-1	few	NA	SAPRGAGETQY
TRBV12-3/TRBV12-4	NA	TRBJ2-1	ASSLAVADEQF
TRBV10-2	NA	TRBJ1-1	ASSFTAGTANTEAF
TRBV13	many	TRBJ2-7	ASSLDRSYEQY
TRBV29-1	few	TRBJ2-5	SVVGRGGRETQY
TRBV29-1	NA	TRBJ1-4	SGGDQKLF
TRBV12-3/TRBV12-4	NA	TRBJ2-7	ASSPQDRDAGEQY
TRBV18	NA	TRBJ2-5	ASSPVEIAETQY
TRBV19	NA	TRBJ1-3	ASSSGQLSSGNTIY
TRBV29-1	few	TRBJ1-1	SVGGKNTEAF
TRBV3-1	NA	TRBJ2-1	AGSYLRGREGEQF
TRBV19	few	TRBJ1-2	ASISRDYGYT
TRBV6-1	NA	TRBJ2-6	ASSEAQGPGANVLT
TRBV2	NA	NA	ASSGTSSNEQF
TRBV29-1	NA	TRBJ2-7	SVVDRGSGEQH
TRBV5-4	many	TRBJ1-2	ASSFAGNYGYT
TRBV7-2	NA	TRBJ1-3	ASSDGSGSGNTIY
TRBV5-1	few	TRBJ2-3	ASSLEGYTQY
TRBV6-6	few	TRBJ1-2	ASAQTVNYGYT
TRBV29-1	NA	TRBJ2-1	SAVADGNEQF
TRBV6-1	NA	TRBJ2-2	ASSQDRIGADTGELF
TRBV4-1	NA	TRBJ2-7	ASSQDPGGHSYEQY
TRBV5-1	NA	TRBJ1-2	ASSFELPDSGYT
TRBV18	few	TRBJ2-2	ASSPRTSGTGELF
TRBV5-1	NA	TRBJ2-3	ASSFSSRRSGRGTDTQY
TRBV4-1	NA	TRBJ2-5	ASSQDGALPY
TRBV3-1	NA	TRBJ2-4	ASSQGNILAKNIQY
TRBV4-2	NA	TRBJ2-4	ASSQERFGRRIQY
TRBV29-1	NA	TRBJ1-2	SVDRWGLT
TRBV19	few	TRBJ1-1	ASNPGQGHTEAF
TRBV7-6	few	TRBJ2-5	ASSWGTGVETQY
TRBV15	NA	TRBJ1-6	ATGSSQRPNSPLH
TRBV20-1	few	NA	SALRNEQF
TRBV7-9	once	TRBJ2-1	ASSLGQSLGGKF
TRBV4-2	NA	TRBJ2-7	ASSQEGLAGSGYEQY
TRBV6-2/TRBV6-3	few	TRBJ1-1	ASSPPGREAF
TRBV12-3/TRBV12-4	NA	TRBJ2-2	ASSLDGGPDSTGELF
TRBV12-3/TRBV12-4	few	TRBJ1-2	ASRPRTGNGYT
TRBV7-6	NA	TRBJ2-5	ASSLVLAGMSETQY
TRBV12-3/TRBV12-4	NA	TRBJ2-7	ASRRQLSYEQY
TRBV12-3/TRBV12-4	many	TRBJ2-7	ASSFIGASYEQY